This TCR beta chain stems from a study of shared clonotypes between healthy human individuals. Findings and caveats of the study: Incompleteness in sorted-subset sequencing, despite large depth, was shown by rarefaction.

As regards this clone: Antigen specificity is unknown.

Libraries were prepared by immunoSEQ multiplex PCR; TCRdb keeps only in-frame clonotypes and omits some of them. The data hold over a million clones, with around 78% observed a single time. This CDR3 has 14 amino acids. Trimming cost V 6 bases and J 7 bases, with 19 bases left between them. Looked up from germline, CDR1 is MNHNS and CDR2 is SASEGT. This receptor was identified in a man in his late teens or twenties in good health. Some clones in this sample may be carry-over from other donors' samples. The V call is TRBV6-1, the J call TRBJ2-7; tentative D call: TRBD2 (5 bases). The sequencing input was memory CD4+ T cells from PBMCs. As for subset: CD45RA-negative fraction. CDR3 in DNA: TGTGCCAGCAGCACTAGGACCTGGGAGTGGGAGCAGTACTTC. Its protein product is CASSTRTWEWEQYF.